This T cell receptor (beta chain) was obtained from a study of blood T cells in healthy people across ages. Study-wide findings and caveats: Aged donors had fewer naive CD4+ cells and lower diversity than long-lived donors. PBMCs went unsorted, and a conclusive naive versus antigen-experienced comparison was therefore prevented.

Isolation recovered at least 6.5 million PBMCs from every sample. Germline V gene lookup returns CDR1 SGHAT and CDR2 FQNNGV. CDR3 length equals 15 residues. A second roughly 6 to 11 cycle PCR used barcoded and J-beta primers. Carrying 12 random nucleotides, a template-switch adaptor labeled each individual cDNA molecule. MiXCR, applied by TCRdb to the 5' RACE reads, yields one record per CDR3 protein. The table records under 2,000,000 distinct CDR3 sequences, about 50% of them present only once. As to this clonotype: Its antigen is currently unknown.

V and J are TRBV11-2 and TRBJ2-4; D may match TRBD1 or TRBD2 (5 bases each). The assigned J gene may be wrong: the sequence end matches TRBJ2-7 better. This TCR was sampled from a woman aged 35 to 49 in good health. The specimen was blood. The CDR3 spells CASSLDLRGPYEQYF. CDR3 bases: TGTGCCAGCAGCTTAGATCTAAGGGGACCTTACGAGCAGTACTTC.